This TCR beta chain was identified during a study of cytomegalovirus exposure and HLA in healthy donors (dated by TCRdb to the late 2010s). Regarding the research as a whole: An earlier analysis of approximately 600 of the donors reported about 290 Gb of sequence data and 117 million unique TCR beta sequences from 150 million to 200 million T cells. Approximately 300 gigabases of sequencing data and about 92 million unique TCR sequences made up an early release that covered 640 HLA-typed donors. The genetic ancestry cluster associated with self-reported Caucasian donors included over 80% of the roughly 400 genotyped donors. The study was designed to test whether signatures of past pathogen exposure could be identified by cataloging public T cell receptors. Using immunosequencing, the study profiled T cell repertoires from fewer than 700 subjects and related those repertoires to cytomegalovirus serostatus. In addition to the first cohort of 650 to 800 subjects, a separate validation cohort of 120 different subjects was used. To predict cytomegalovirus infection status, the study brought together high-throughput TCR immunosequencing, statistical association of individual TCRs with disease status, and machine learning. A later analysis re-examined previously published TCR beta repertoires from just over 650 donors and added high-resolution HLA genotyping to investigate patterns of TCR occurrence. In the later analysis, no new phenotypic data were used to find candidate immune exposures; instead, reliance was placed on TCR beta sequences and their occurrence across donors. An earlier analysis of roughly 580 of the donors used high-throughput TCR beta sequencing to judge whether each TCR beta V gene segment behaved as functional or pseudogenic. Donor age, sex, ethnicity and CMV serostatus were compiled together with the repertoire data. A later genetic analysis used genome-wide SNP genotypes for about 60% of the roughly 700 donors, treating that subset as a discovery cohort. All discovery cohort repertoires had been generated on a single sequencing platform. Both class I and class II loci were covered by HLA typing, at four-digit resolution. Typing coverage differed by locus: A, B, C, DRB1 and DQB1 were typed in roughly 620-630 donors, DQA1 in about 560, DPA1 in some 570, and DPB1 in 450 to 490. Roughly 5 DR-DQ haplotypes were handled as single units for association and clustering because linkage in the cohort was strong. Across 300 to 500 genotyped donors of the cohort, an average of approximately 220,000 unique TCR beta nucleotide sequences per donor were sequenced, and 15% to 20% of those sequences were non-productive. General conclusions and limits of the study: In a later genetic analysis, a missense DCLRE1C variant was associated with V-gene and J-gene trimming of TCR beta chains, and the association was replicated in an independent cohort. Linkage disequilibrium might explain the correlated functional status among segregating V segments, but an unknown experimental factor could not be excluded. Specific HLA alleles were associated with over 15,000 TCR beta sequences at a false discovery rate of 0.05 in a later analysis. Compared with the approximately 700-donor mean, donors in an Asian-associated ancestry cluster had fewer N-insertions in productive TCRs, according to a later genetic analysis. In a later analysis, HLA-associated TCR beta chains showed more clonal expansion and lower generation probabilities than non-associated chains that were equally common. Because HLA typing was missing for some donors at each locus, association tests included only the typed subset. The classifier was reported to diagnose cytomegalovirus status with high specificity and sensitivity in both the original cohort and the validation cohort. The study listed 164 TCR beta chains as associated with cytomegalovirus. According to a later analysis, parvovirus B19, influenza, CMV and Epstein-Barr virus appeared linked to several top co-occurrence clusters. A further reported finding was that TCR beta sequences accurately predicted the HLA-A and HLA-B alleles for most subjects in the first cohort. According to the authors, the approach could potentially be generalized to other disease states and immunological phenotypes. A later analysis found that TCR association rates varied across HLA loci, with DRB1 alleles showing the most associated TCRs and HLA-C alleles the fewest. The cohort was sequenced for TCR beta chains only, and without alpha or paired-chain data the features that could be detected were limited. While some public TCRs were present in many individuals, most TCR sequences turned up only very rarely across donors. Because counts were too low, about 18 rarely observed V segments, including chromosome 9 orphons, were excluded from the earlier analysis of under 650 of the donors. Broadly in line with IMGT annotations, most TCR beta V segments showed up in productive rearrangements about 90% or about 30% of the time in an earlier analysis of under 700 of the donors. A group of highly shared sequence variants was considered likely to be a technical artifact of the sequencing pipeline. Immune exposure information for the cohort was limited to CMV serostatus. In a later analysis, most CMV-associated TCR beta chains were found to appear HLA-restricted, with HLA associations seemingly driven largely by CMV exposure. Three of the identified cytomegalovirus-associated TCR beta chains were confirmed in vitro to be specific for cytomegalovirus antigens. Assigning TCR associations to individual alleles was difficult when HLA alleles, especially DR and DQ, strongly co-occurred. The presence/absence analyses assumed that sequencing depth was roughly uniform across donors, and that assumption may not be true.

The method was the immunoSEQ multiplex PCR assay. A mixture of 60 forward primers for TCR Vbeta segments and 13 reverse primers for TCR Jbeta segments was used in the multiplex PCR. Amplification of the CDR3 region of rearranged TCR beta genes was performed with a multiplex PCR assay on genomic DNA. Amplified TCR beta libraries were sequenced as 87-base-pair reads on the Illumina HiSeq System. The original methods were these. A later analysis tallied some 79 million unique TCR beta chains across the 610 or so repertoires, and about 12 million of those chains were shared by two or more donors. Raw reads were error-corrected and collapsed into unique sequences with a nearest-neighbor algorithm that merged closely related sequences to remove PCR and sequencing errors. V, D and J gene segments were assigned by aligning CDR3 sequences to IMGT reference sequences. For a sequence to be retained, a match of at least six nucleotides to both a V gene segment and a J gene segment was required. Rearrangements were called productive when the CDR3 lacked stop codons and stayed in frame with V and J; all others were non-productive. CDR3 was defined according to IMGT convention as the region running from the second conserved V-encoded cysteine to the conserved J-encoded phenylalanine. Sequences without an unambiguous match to a single V gene segment were excluded from the earlier analysis of 450 to 650 of the donors. An earlier analysis of 500 to 600 of the donors classified V segments as functional when productive rearrangements were above 56.7% and as segregating when the standard deviation between donors was above 5%. A statistical classification framework was built to diagnose cytomegalovirus status from the catalog of TCR beta chain sequences. V and J gene assignment, in a later analysis, came from comparing TCR nucleotide sequences with IMGT/GENE-DB human TR gene sequences. A later analysis assigned CDR3 sequences and most-parsimonious VDJ recombination scenarios with the TCRdist pipeline. In a later analysis, each TCR beta chain was defined by its CDR3 amino acid sequence together with its V-gene family, and reads lacking a unique V-gene family were excluded. In a later analysis, approximately 590 highly shared, low-generation-probability nucleotide sequences were removed to address suspected cross-contamination and a sequencing artifact. In a later analysis, a clonal expansion index for each public chain was calculated from normalized within-repertoire ranks of inferred template counts. Generation probabilities in a later analysis came from a VDJ recombination model fitted to out-of-frame rearrangements, and those results were checked against IGoR. Hypergeometric tests were used in a later analysis to score TCR-TCR, TCR-HLA and TCR-CMV co-occurrence, with a repertoire-size bias correction applied to the TCR pairs. A later analysis estimated false discovery rates by permuting HLA or CMV assignments 20 times. In a later analysis, co-occurring TCRs were grouped using DBSCAN, with TCRdist sequence similarity added in when clustering inside HLA-allele-positive subsets. Co-occurrence clustering excluded repertoires with fewer than 30,000 or more than 120,000 public chains, plus five with anomalous nucleotide sharing. Drawn from immuneACCESS, this table holds only the in-frame rearrangements with V and J called that TCRdb kept. Clones are partly lost; checked studies trace under half to an unresolved V gene and leave the rest unexplained. V and J calls and clone size are copied from that table; D and trimming were computed from the DNA. The sample includes 180,000 or so clones, with 65% to 85% observed a single time. About 1.3% of the sample comes from the top ten.

With respect to this clone: There is no known antigen for this receptor. Base-call qualities are not available, and no considerably larger clone is one nucleotide away.

The cohort was made up of 500 to 850 healthy bone marrow donors. Cohort members were all nominally healthy when sampled, although unrecorded immune exposures were likely present. The donor tested CMV seropositive and was one of the 289 seropositive cohort members. A peripheral blood sample was provided by each donor, and peripheral blood mononuclear cells were used for TCR beta sequencing. The Qiagen DNeasy Blood Extraction Kit was used to extract genomic DNA from the blood cell samples. Sequences were obtained from PBMCs. This TCR derives from a girl between 10 and 17 years old in good health and CMV-seropositive.

The CDR3 in this case is CASSAPGQGDYGYTF. The DNA is as follows: TGTGCCAGCAGCGCGCCGGGACAGGGAGACTATGGCTACACCTTC. In this chain, TRBV5-6 is recombined with TRBJ1-2, and 9 junctional nucleotides match TRBD1. Counted from cysteine to phenylalanine, this CDR3 has 15 amino acids. CDR3 DNA is the only sequence kept; it has 45 bases, read in frame from the first base. Trimming leaves V shorter by 4 bases and J shorter by 3 bases, with the junction holding 7 bases beyond the gene matches. Based on the germline V gene, the CDR1 and CDR2 sequences are SGHDT and YYEEEE.